Given below is one TCR beta chain in context. The antigen is undetermined. The entry originates in a study of shared clonotypes between healthy human individuals. About the study: CD8 memory received one plate per donor, CD8 naive two, CD4 memory three and CD4 naive three.

Method: immunoSEQ multiplex PCR; TCRdb's copy keeps in-frame clones and lacks some. In the table there are over 1.4 million clones, 96% of which are singletons. Overall study results and limits: Generation probability values for non-shared clonotypes were lower than those for clonotypes shared by all four donors. An effect of sequencing depth on clonotype sharing among donors was expected. The diversity represented, both genetic and in exposure history, was limited by few donors.

This CDR3 is 14 amino acids long. Losses at the gene ends were 7 bases for V and 4 bases for J; bases not matched to a gene: 10. CDR1 is MNHEY and CDR2 is SVGAGI in the germline V gene. The chain links TRBV6-5 to TRBJ2-7; 7 bases match TRBD1. Sample: naive CD4+ T cells sorted from blood. The subset denotes: CD45RA+ positively selected. The receptor was derived from a man aged 25 to 45 in good health. The DNA for the CDR3 is TGTGCCAGCACGCCATCCGGGACAGATTACGAGCAGTACTTC. Its translation is CASTPSGTDYEQYF.